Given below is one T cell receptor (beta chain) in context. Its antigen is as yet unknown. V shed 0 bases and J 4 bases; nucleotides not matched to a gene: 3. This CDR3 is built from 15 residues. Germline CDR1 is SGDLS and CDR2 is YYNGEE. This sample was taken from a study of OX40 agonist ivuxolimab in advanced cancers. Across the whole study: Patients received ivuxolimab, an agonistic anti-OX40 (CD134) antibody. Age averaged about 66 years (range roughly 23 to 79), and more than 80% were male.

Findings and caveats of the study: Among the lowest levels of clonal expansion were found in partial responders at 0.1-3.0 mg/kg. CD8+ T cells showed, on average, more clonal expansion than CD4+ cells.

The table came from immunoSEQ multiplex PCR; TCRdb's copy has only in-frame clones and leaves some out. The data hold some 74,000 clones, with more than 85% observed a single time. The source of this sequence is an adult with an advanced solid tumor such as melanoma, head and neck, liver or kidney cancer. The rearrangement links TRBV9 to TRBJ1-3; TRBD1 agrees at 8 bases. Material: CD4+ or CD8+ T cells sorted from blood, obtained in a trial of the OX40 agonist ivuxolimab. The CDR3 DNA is TGTGCCAGCAGCGTAGACGGACAGGGCGGAAACACCATATATTTT. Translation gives CASSVDGQGGNTIYF.